These T cell receptor beta chains were read from a single sample in a study of OX40 agonist ivuxolimab in advanced cancers. The data were produced by immunoSEQ multiplex PCR, yet TCRdb's version contains in-frame clones alone and is incomplete. Here the sample spans around 48,000 clones, under 85% being singletons. The sample in question was CD4+ or CD8+ T cells sorted from blood, obtained in a trial of the OX40 agonist ivuxolimab. The receptor source for this set is an adult with an advanced solid tumor such as melanoma, head and neck, liver or kidney cancer. CDR3s leave out the opening cysteine and the closing phenylalanine or tryptophan. The D gene is left open where the match is weak. Size values are once, few and many counts, or a class for expanded clones, and some rows have none.

NA,TRBV4-3,NA,ASSTDFVNQPQH
NA,TRBV5-1,NA,ASSLADYGYT
NA,TRBV25-1,NA,ASSEAAYNEQF
NA,TRBV2,NA,ASSDGRTSYEQY
NA,TRBV12-5,NA,ASGLSRDSQY
NA,TRBV4-1,TRBD2,ASSHRTSGGLLGETQY
medium-sized,TRBV19,TRBD1,ASSFGQAYGYT
NA,TRBV12-5,NA,ASGLPTSGTQY
NA,TRBV5-1,NA,ASSSDRTALDGYT
NA,TRBV20-1,NA,SAEHYGYT
once,TRBV7-2,NA,ASSPSASNYGYT
NA,TRBV7-8,TRBD2,ASSTPTGGGSYNEQF
NA,TRBV7-2,NA,ASSFGRQYEQY
NA,TRBV11-2,NA,ASSLPATGGNTIY
NA,TRBV7-9,NA,ASRFTGNNSPLH
NA,TRBV6-6,NA,ARNPPAAHEQY
NA,TRBV4-3,NA,ASSQVYMIDTQY
NA,TRBV7-2,TRBD1,ASSPGQGLHSPLH